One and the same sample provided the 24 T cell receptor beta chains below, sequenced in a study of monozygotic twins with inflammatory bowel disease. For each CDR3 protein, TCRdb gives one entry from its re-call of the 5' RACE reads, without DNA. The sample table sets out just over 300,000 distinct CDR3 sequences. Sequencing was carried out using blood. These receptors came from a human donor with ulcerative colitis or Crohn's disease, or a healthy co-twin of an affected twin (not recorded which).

CDR3: CASSLAGRPDTQYF. The V call is TRBV6-1, the J call TRBJ2-3; TCRdb calls TRBD2, which cannot be checked without DNA. The CDR3 contains 14 residues. Germline V CDR1 and CDR2: MNHNS, SASEGT.

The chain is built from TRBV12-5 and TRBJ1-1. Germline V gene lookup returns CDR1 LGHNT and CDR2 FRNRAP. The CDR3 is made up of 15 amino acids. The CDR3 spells CANGFGSFGFTEAFF.

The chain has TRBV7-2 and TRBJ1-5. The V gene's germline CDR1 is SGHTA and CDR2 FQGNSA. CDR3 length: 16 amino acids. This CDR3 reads CASSPSFSLGNQPQHF.

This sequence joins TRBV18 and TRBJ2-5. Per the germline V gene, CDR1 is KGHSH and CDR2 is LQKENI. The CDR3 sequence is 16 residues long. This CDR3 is CASSPPGRMAQETQYF.

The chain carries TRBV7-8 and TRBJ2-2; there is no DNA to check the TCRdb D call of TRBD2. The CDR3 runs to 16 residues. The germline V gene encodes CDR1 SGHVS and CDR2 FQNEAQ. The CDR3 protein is CASSSGLAGGTGELFF.

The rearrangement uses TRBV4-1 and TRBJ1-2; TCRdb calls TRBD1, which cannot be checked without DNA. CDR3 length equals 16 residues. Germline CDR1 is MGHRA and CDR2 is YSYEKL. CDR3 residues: CASSQDVGQAGYGYTF.

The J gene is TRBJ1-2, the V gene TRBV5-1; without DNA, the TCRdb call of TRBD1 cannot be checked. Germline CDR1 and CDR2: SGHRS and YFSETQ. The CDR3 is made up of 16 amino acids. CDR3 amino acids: CASSLASRDRGYGYTF.

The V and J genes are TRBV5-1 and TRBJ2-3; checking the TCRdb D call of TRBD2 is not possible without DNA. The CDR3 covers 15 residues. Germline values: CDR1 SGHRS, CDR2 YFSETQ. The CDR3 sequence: CASSLLASGTDTQYF.

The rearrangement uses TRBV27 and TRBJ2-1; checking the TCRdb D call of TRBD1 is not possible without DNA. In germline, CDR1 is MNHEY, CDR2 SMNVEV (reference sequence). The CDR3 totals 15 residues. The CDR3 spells CASSKQVGVGGEQFF.

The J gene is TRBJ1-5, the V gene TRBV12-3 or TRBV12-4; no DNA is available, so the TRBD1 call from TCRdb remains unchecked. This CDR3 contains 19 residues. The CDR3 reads CASSLAPQGVGLSNQPQHF.

CDR3 sequence: CSARQGELKPQHF. The chain links TRBV20-1 to TRBJ1-5; TCRdb designates TRBD1, a call that cannot be tested without DNA. The CDR3 contains 13 residues. In germline, CDR1 is DFQATT, CDR2 SNEGSKA (reference sequence).

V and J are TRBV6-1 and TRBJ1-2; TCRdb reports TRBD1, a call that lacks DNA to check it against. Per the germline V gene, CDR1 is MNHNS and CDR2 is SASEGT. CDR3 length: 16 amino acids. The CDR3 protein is CASSEAMGQNIYGYTF.

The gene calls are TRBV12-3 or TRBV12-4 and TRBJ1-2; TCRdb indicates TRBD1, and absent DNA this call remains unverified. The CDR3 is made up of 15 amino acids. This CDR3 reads CASRADRGTNYGYTF.

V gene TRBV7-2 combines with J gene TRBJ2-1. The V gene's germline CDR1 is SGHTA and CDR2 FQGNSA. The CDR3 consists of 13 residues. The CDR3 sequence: CASSLFSYNEQFF.

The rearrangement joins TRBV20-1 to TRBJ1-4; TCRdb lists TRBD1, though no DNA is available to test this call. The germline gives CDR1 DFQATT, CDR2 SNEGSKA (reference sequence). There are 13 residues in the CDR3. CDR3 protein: CSAVQGAVEKLFF.

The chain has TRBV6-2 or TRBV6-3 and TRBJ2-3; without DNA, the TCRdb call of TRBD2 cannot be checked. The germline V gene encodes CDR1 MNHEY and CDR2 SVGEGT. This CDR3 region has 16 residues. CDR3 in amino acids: CASRETGLAYTDTQYF.

CDR3 protein: CASSSGGWGYTF. The J gene is TRBJ1-2, the V gene TRBV12-3 or TRBV12-4. CDR3 length equals 12 residues.

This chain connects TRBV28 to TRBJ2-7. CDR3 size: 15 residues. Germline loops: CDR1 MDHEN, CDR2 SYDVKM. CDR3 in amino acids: CASRPNKIQVHEQYF.

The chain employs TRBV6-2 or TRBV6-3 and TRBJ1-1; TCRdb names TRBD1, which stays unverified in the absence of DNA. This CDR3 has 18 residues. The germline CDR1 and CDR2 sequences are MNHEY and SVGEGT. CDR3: CASSYSIRGRLRNTEAFF.

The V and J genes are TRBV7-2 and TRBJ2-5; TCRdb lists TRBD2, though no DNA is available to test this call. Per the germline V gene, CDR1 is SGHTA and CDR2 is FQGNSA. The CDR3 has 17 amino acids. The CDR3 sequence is CASITRSGASGGETQYF.

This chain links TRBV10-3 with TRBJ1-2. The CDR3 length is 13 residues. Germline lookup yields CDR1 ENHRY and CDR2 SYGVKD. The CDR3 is CAISESIGLGYTF.

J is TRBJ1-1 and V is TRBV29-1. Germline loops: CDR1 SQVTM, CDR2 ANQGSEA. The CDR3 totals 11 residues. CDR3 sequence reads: CSVWAVSKAFF. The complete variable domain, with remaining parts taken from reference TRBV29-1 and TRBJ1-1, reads SAVISQKPSRDICQRGTSLTIQCQVDSQVTMMFWYRQQPGQSLTLIATANQGSEATYESGFVIDKFPISRPNLTFSTLTVSNMSPEDSSIYLCSVWAVSKAFFGQGTRLTVV.

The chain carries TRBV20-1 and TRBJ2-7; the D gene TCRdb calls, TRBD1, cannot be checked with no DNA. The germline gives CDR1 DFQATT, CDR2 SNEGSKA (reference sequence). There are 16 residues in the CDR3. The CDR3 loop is CSARDQFTGGGYEQYF.

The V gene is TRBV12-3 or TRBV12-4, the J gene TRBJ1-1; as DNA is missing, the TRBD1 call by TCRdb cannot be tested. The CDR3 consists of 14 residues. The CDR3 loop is CASSPQRLNTEAFF.